The clone carrying this T cell receptor beta chain was observed once. No antigen is known for it. This entry comes from a study of Ad26.COV2.S vaccination and SARS-CoV-2 variants. The study, taken as a whole, reports: An underestimation of total T cell responses may have resulted from the TCR breadth and depth analyses. Researchers reported similar non-spike TCR breadth in vaccine and placebo recipients.

V lost 9 bases and J lost 2, with 16 bases in between. CDR1 and CDR2 (germline): MNHEY, SVGAGI. The CDR3 covers 14 residues. Assay: immunoSEQ multiplex PCR; the TCRdb copy retains only in-frame clones and omits some. Altogether 320,000 or so clones are present, around 90% being singletons, with the ten largest covering 4.5% to 5.5%. The treatment here: 19 received Ad26.COV2.S at low or high dose, single or two shots; roughly five received placebo; per-sample allocation not given. Day 63 following the first vaccine or placebo injection was when the samples were taken. An Ad26 vector carrying the Wuhan-strain SARS-CoV-2 spike served as the vaccine.

The sequenced sample was peripheral blood, obtained in a trial of Ad26.COV2.S vaccine versus placebo. The sequence was obtained from a person between 18 and 60 years old who received the Ad26.COV2.S COVID-19 vaccine or a placebo. V is TRBV6-5 and J is TRBJ1-2, with D perhaps matching TRBD1 (6 bases). CDR3 in DNA: TGTGCCAGTTCACAGGGATTGGACAACTATGGCTACACCTTC. It encodes CASSQGLDNYGYTF.